The clone carrying this T cell receptor (beta chain) was detected only a few times. Its antigen is as yet unknown. This CDR3 is 15 amino acids long. The data belong to a study of cytomegalovirus exposure and HLA in healthy donors. Findings of the study overall: Of the V segments, some could not be distinguished, including TRBV6-2 and TRBV6-3, and were excluded. Using the classifier, cytomegalovirus status was reportedly diagnosed with high specificity and sensitivity. Sequencing had likely introduced a cluster of highly shared sequence variants as an artifact. Later analysis identified several of the most significant clusters that appeared linked to common viral pathogens.

It was with 60 Vbeta and 13 Jbeta primers that the PCR ran. Sequencing used immunoSEQ multiplex PCR; TCRdb keeps in-frame clones, though not all of them. This sample has 180,000 or so clones, with roughly 73% found just once. The sample was PBMCs. The source of this sequence is a woman in her 40s in good health and CMV-seropositive. The chain carries TRBV21-1 and TRBJ1-1; the listed D gene, TRBD1, was not tested against the DNA. TRBV21-1 is deemed a pseudogene. DNA for the CDR3: TGTGCCAGCAGCGCAGACAGGGGGAGGTACACTGAAGCTTTCTTT. This translates into CASSADRGRYTEAFF.